One sample yielded the 25 T cell receptor beta chains listed below, sequenced in a study of persistence of HIV-infected CD4 T cells. Cells were stimulated with overlapping HIV-1 Gag 15-mer peptides. CD4+ T cells upregulating both CD40 ligand and CD69 were sorted as responding cells. This was the immunoSEQ version 4 assay in survey mode. Using immunoSEQ multiplex PCR, the repertoire was profiled, and TCRdb retains in-frame clones only, with some absent. The sample lists nearly 20,000 clones, 60% to 80% occurring once. Their cognate antigens are unknown. The sample in question was CD4+ T cells sorted from PBMCs after roughly 18-hour stimulation, obtained from a patient who received antiretroviral therapy. Source of these receptors: an adult woman with HIV who was CMV-seropositive.

The chain joins TRBV27 to TRBJ2-7, with 7 bases fitting TRBD1. This CDR3 spans 18 amino acids. With V trimmed by 4 bases and J by 1 base, 16 bases remained unmatched. CDR1 is MNHEY and CDR2 is SMNVEV in the germline V gene (reference sequence). In DNA, the CDR3 is TGTGCCAGCAGTTACCCCCGAGGGGGCGAAGATAGATCCTACGAGCAGTACTTC. Protein: CASSYPRGGEDRSYEQYF.

By share, this clone ranks as medium-sized. The CDR3 reads CATQYTGELFF. The CDR3 DNA is TGTGCCACCCAGTATACCGGGGAGCTGTTTTTT. The V call is TRBV6-6, the J call TRBJ2-2; D not resolved. From germline, CDR1 is MNHNY and CDR2 SVGAGI (reference sequence). The CDR3 has 11 amino acids. The V end lost 10 bases, the J end lost 5 bases, and 8 bases lay between the germline ends.

The chain carries TRBV28 and TRBJ1-5; D possibly corresponds to TRBD1 (5 bases). The CDR3 has 17 residues. Germline V gives CDR1 MDHEN, CDR2 SYDVKM. V was clipped by 2 bases and J by 6 bases, with 20 bases between them. Here the CDR3 reads CASSLPPDSRGIQPQHF. CDR3 bases: TGTGCCAGCAGTTTACCCCCCGACAGCCGGGGCATTCAGCCCCAGCATTTT.

The chain employs TRBV18 and TRBJ2-3; 8 bases are a match to TRBD1. The J segment lost 8 bases and the V segment lost 3 bases, leaving 4 bases of the junction unmatched. Germline values: CDR1 KGHSH, CDR2 LQKENI. CDR3 length equals 13 residues. This CDR3 is CASSPLRGLTQYF. The CDR3 DNA follows: TGTGCCAGCTCACCCCTCAGGGGGCTTACGCAGTATTTT.

CDR3 DNA: TGTGCCAGCAGTTTCACAGGGCAGGGGGGGCAGCCCCAGCATTTT. This sequence encodes CASSFTGQGGQPQHF. The V call is TRBV27, the J call TRBJ1-5; TRBD1 matches 7 bases. This CDR3 has 15 residues. Germline V gene lookup returns CDR1 MNHEY and CDR2 SMNVEV (reference sequence). After removal of 3 bases from V and 7 bases from J, the junction contained 9 bases not matched to a gene.

J is TRBJ1-5 and V is TRBV5-6; TRBD1 matches 9 bases. This CDR3 comprises 15 residues. Germline-derived CDR1 and CDR2 are SGHDT and YYEEEE. V was pared by 1 base and J by 4 bases, with 3 bases of the junction left unmatched. The CDR3 here is CASSLWDRVNQPQHF. The CDR3 DNA reads as TGTGCCAGCAGCTTGTGGGACAGGGTGAATCAGCCCCAGCATTTT.

V is TRBV4-1 and J is TRBJ2-2, with D perhaps matching TRBD1 or TRBD2 (5 bases each). The V end lost 4 bases, the J end lost 0 bases, and 12 bases lay between the germline ends. The V gene's germline CDR1 is MGHRA and CDR2 YSYEKL. The CDR3 is made up of 16 amino acids. In nucleotides, the CDR3 is TGCGCCAGCAGCCCCGCTAGGGGAGCGAACACCGGGGAGCTGTTTTTT. Residues: CASSPARGANTGELFF.

Comment on this clone: This CDR3 fails to terminate in the conserved phenylalanine or tryptophan, so it likely reflects a read error. The DNA is left out, because the CDR3 cannot be placed on it with certainty; the CDR3 is given as TCRdb lists it. This chain links TRBV27 with TRBJ2-7; TRBD1 is the table's D call and was not checked against the DNA. The CDR3 is 9 amino acids in total, end residues counted. Per germline, CDR1 MNHEY and CDR2 SMNVEV (reference sequence). The CDR3: CASSPDRVA.

This CDR3 is CASSSGTDLILNTEAFF. The DNA of the CDR3 is TGCGCCAGCAGTTCCGGGACAGACCTAATTTTGAACACTGAAGCTTTCTTT. The chain joins TRBV5-1 to TRBJ1-1, with 7 nucleotides matching TRBD1. CDR3 size: 17 residues. J gave up 0 bases and V 5 bases, and 13 bases lay outside the gene matches. Germline-derived CDR1 and CDR2 are SGHRS and YFSETQ.

The J gene is TRBJ1-2, the V gene TRBV7-2; D gene unclear. From germline, CDR1 is SGHTA and CDR2 FQGNSA. Trimming removed 5 bases at V and 1 base at J, with 14 bases between. The CDR3 runs 15 residues. The CDR3 loop is CASSPATNVNYGYTF. The CDR3 region has the DNA TGTGCCAGCAGCCCCGCCACCAACGTTAACTATGGCTACACCTTC.

The V call is TRBV14, the J call TRBJ1-2, with D hard to call. The CDR3 is 13 residues long. Deletions cut 0 bases from V and 7 bases from J, with 9 bases between. Germline CDR1 and CDR2: SGHDN and FVKESK. The CDR3 coding sequence is TGTGCCAGCAGCCAAGAAGCAGCAGTTGGCTACACCTTC. Translation gives CASSQEAAVGYTF.

This clone counts as medium-sized. The rearrangement links TRBV4-2 to TRBJ1-4; no reliable D call. The V end was cut by 1 base, the J end by 6 bases, with 12 bases between. The CDR3 is made up of 15 amino acids. Germline V CDR1 and CDR2: LGHNA, YNFKEQ. In nucleotides, the CDR3 is TGTGCCAGCAGCCAAGTTTGGGATATCGATGAAAAACTGTTTTTT. It translates to CASSQVWDIDEKLFF.

This chain links TRBV30 with TRBJ2-1, with D uncertain. Germline V lookup: CDR1 GTSNPN, CDR2 SVGIG (reference sequence). The length of the CDR3 is 15 residues. V dropped 1 base and J dropped 6 bases, with 16 bases sitting between them. The CDR3 DNA follows: TGTGCCTGGAGTGATGGGCGGCCAGTAGCCAATGAGCAGTTCTTC. This codes for CAWSDGRPVANEQFF.

The chain couples TRBV10-3 to TRBJ2-5; D may be TRBD1 (6 bases). The CDR3 has 13 residues. Trimming pared 3 bases from V and 10 bases from J, leaving 15 bases between. CDR1 ENHRY and CDR2 SYGVKD come from the germline V gene. The CDR3 sequence: CAISDPDRLIQYF. CDR3 bases: TGTGCCATCAGTGACCCCGACAGGTTAATCCAGTACTTC.

This clone has only one observation. This rearrangement joins TRBV14 to TRBJ2-5; weak D call: TRBD2 (5 bases). The CDR3 extends over 13 amino acids. With 3 bases removed from V and 4 bases from J, the gap between germline ends came to 9 bases. The germline CDR1 and CDR2 sequences are SGHDN and FVKESK. The CDR3 DNA reads as TGTGCCAGCAGCCAGAGGGCCACAGAGACCCAGTACTTC. Its protein is CASSQRATETQYF.

The chain couples TRBV7-9 to TRBJ1-5, with D hard to call. V was shortened by 1 base and J by 5 bases, with 9 bases between the two germline ends. The germline V gene encodes CDR1 SEHNR and CDR2 FQNEAQ (reference sequence). The CDR3 has 14 amino acids. CDR3 nucleotide sequence: TGTGCCAGCAGCTTAGGAGGGATCGATCAGCCCCAGCATTTT. This codes for CASSLGGIDQPQHF. Complete variable domain (other parts from reference TRBV7-9 and TRBJ1-5): DTGVSQNPRHKITKRGQNVTFRCDPISEHNRLYWYRQTLGQGPEFLTYFQNEAQLEKSRLLSDRFSAERPKGSFSTLEIQRTEQGDSAMYLCASSLGGIDQPQHFGDGTRLSIL.

The rearrangement joins TRBV5-1 to TRBJ1-2; TRBD1 might be the D (5 bases). Trimming shortened V by 5 bases and J by 5 bases, and 25 bases separated the two germline ends. CDR3 length: 17 residues. The germline gives CDR1 SGHRS, CDR2 YFSETQ. DNA for the CDR3: TGCGCCAGCAGTCCCGCCCGGGGCCAACACCCCGGATATGGCTACACCTTC. Translation gives CASSPARGQHPGYGYTF.

This chain links TRBV30 with TRBJ1-2, with 7 bases identical to TRBD1. CDR3 length equals 12 residues. V dropped 2 bases and J dropped 8; count of bases not matched to a gene: 5. Germline CDR1 GTSNPN, CDR2 SVGIG (reference sequence). CDR3 nucleotides: TGTGCCTGGAGTATGAACAGGGGCGGCTACACCTTC. Translation gives CAWSMNRGGYTF. The whole variable domain, remainder taken from reference TRBV30 and TRBJ1-2, is SQTIHQWPATLVQPVGSPLSLECTVEGTSNPNLYWYRQAAGRGLQLLFYSVGIGQISSEVPQNLSASRPQDRQFILSSKKLLLSDSGFYLCAWSMNRGGYTFGSGTRLTVV.

This clone was counted a few times. This sequence joins TRBV6-5 and TRBJ2-3; D is uncertain. Germline CDR1 is MNHEY and CDR2 is SVGAGI. This CDR3 spans 13 amino acids. With 6 bases removed from V and 6 bases from J, the gap between germline ends came to 13 bases. The CDR3 spells CASSQNLGDTQYF. The CDR3 DNA reads as TGTGCCAGCAGCCAGAACCTCGGGGATACGCAGTATTTT.

The rearrangement uses TRBV28 and TRBJ1-4; tentative D call: TRBD1 (5 bases). The germline V gene has CDR1 MDHEN and CDR2 SYDVKM. Between the trimmed V and J ends, which lost 6 bases and 6 bases, there was a span of 17 bases. This CDR3 is built from 15 residues. Here the CDR3 DNA reads TGTGCCAGCAGCACCGGGACGAGGGGCGATGAAAAACTGTTTTTT. Translated, it gives CASSTGTRGDEKLFF.

This clone was picked up a small number of times. V usage is TRBV5-1 and J usage is TRBJ1-2, with TRBD1 as a possible D gene (5 bases). Germline values: CDR1 SGHRS, CDR2 YFSETQ. The CDR3 is 16 residues long. Trimming left V 0 bases short and J 6 bases short, with 18 bases between. The CDR3 spells CASSLEGSGWGNGYTF. CDR3 nucleotide sequence: TGCGCCAGCAGCTTGGAAGGGTCGGGTTGGGGCAATGGCTACACCTTC.

This chain joins TRBV15 and TRBJ2-2; no definite D call. This CDR3 has 12 amino acids. Germline V gene lookup returns CDR1 LNHNV and CDR2 YYDKDF (reference sequence). V lost 4 bases to trimming and J lost 3 bases, with 3 bases between them. In DNA, the CDR3 is TGTGCCACCAGCATCGACACCGGGGAGCTGTTTTTT. Amino acid sequence: CATSIDTGELFF. The full variable domain, with the rest looked up from reference TRBV15 and TRBJ2-2, is DAMVIQNPRYQVTQFGKPVTLSCSQTLNHNVMYWYQQKSSQAPKLLFHYYDKDFNNEADTPDNFQSRRPNTSFCFLDIRSPGLGDTAMYLCATSIDTGELFFGEGSRLTVL.

J is TRBJ2-1 and V is TRBV3-1 (or the pseudogene TRBV3-2), with a weak D call TRBD2 (6 bases). The length of the CDR3 is 14 residues. V was cut by 3 bases and J by 5 bases, with 11 bases left in between. The V gene's germline CDR1 is LGHDT and CDR2 YNNKEL (reference sequence). The CDR3 bases are TGTGCCAGCAGCCACTCCCCGGGGGACAATGAGCAGTTCTTC. Translating gives CASSHSPGDNEQFF.

In its sample, this clone was seen a few times. This chain connects TRBV5-1 to TRBJ1-6; D not certain. This CDR3 comprises 15 residues. The germline V gene encodes CDR1 SGHRS and CDR2 YFSETQ. V gave up 2 bases and J gave up 9 bases, with 15 bases separating them. The CDR3 spells CASSFARDGSSPLHF. CDR3 in DNA: TGCGCCAGCAGCTTCGCCCGGGATGGGAGTTCACCCCTCCACTTT. The whole variable domain, remainder taken from reference TRBV5-1 and TRBJ1-6, is KAGVTQTPRYLIKTRGQQVTLSCSPISGHRSVSWYQQTPGQGLQFLFEYFSETQRNKGNFPGRFSGRQFSNSRSEMNVSTLELGDSALYLCASSFARDGSSPLHFGNGTRLTVT.

V is TRBV7-9 and J is TRBJ1-5, with D unresolved. V was shortened by 0 bases and J by 6 bases, with 3 bases between the two germline ends. Germline values: CDR1 SEHNR, CDR2 FQNEAQ (reference sequence). This CDR3 contains 12 residues. DNA for the CDR3: TGTGCCAGCAGCTTAGCCGGTCAGCCCCAGCATTTT. The encoded protein is CASSLAGQPQHF.